These T cell receptor beta chains were read from a single sample in a study of patients and donors after allogeneic stem cell transplantation. Using its own MiXCR run on the RT-PCR reads, TCRdb lists one record per CDR3 protein. Of 70,000 to 95,000 distinct CDR3 sequences in the sample, 4.5% to 5% were seen once. Sequenced material: blood, either unsorted or a sorted T cell fraction (not recorded which). These receptors all stem from a human donor who was either an allogeneic HSCT recipient or a stem cell or donor lymphocyte infusion donor (not recorded which). It is not recorded whose cells these are; they may come from a transplant donor. Both conserved end residues are part of each CDR3. D genes are given only for firm matches. Not every row has a clone size; where given, it reads once, few, many or a size class.

v_call,clone_size,j_call,d_call,cdr3_nt,cdr3_aa
TRBV5-4,many,TRBJ2-1,.,TGTGCCAGCAGCTCCGGGCTCCCCAAGGGTCACAATGAGCAGTTCTTC,CASSSGLPKGHNEQFF
TRBV6-1,few,TRBJ2-5,.,TGTGCCAGCAGGCAGACAGCTACCCAAGAGACCCAGTACTTC,CASRQTATQETQYF
TRBV30,few,TRBJ1-5,.,TGTGCCTGGGCATCAGGTGCCAATCAGCCCCAGCATTTT,CAWASGANQPQHF
TRBV27,few,TRBJ1-5,TRBD1,TGTGCCAGCAGTTTTACAGGGGGAGATCAGCCCCAGCATTTT,CASSFTGGDQPQHF
TRBV5-6,many,TRBJ2-5,.,TGTGCCAGCAGTACAAACTTGCAGGGTATTCAGTACTTC,CASSTNLQGIQYF
TRBV5-1,few,TRBJ2-3,.,TGCGCCAGCAGCTTGGTGGGGTCTAGCACAGATACGCAGTATTTT,CASSLVGSSTDTQYF
TRBV20-1,many,TRBJ2-1,.,TGCAGTGCTAGAGGGGCACGAAAGAAAAGCTCCTACAATGAGCAGTTCTTC,CSARGARKKSSYNEQFF
TRBV20-1,many,TRBJ2-7,.,TGCAGTGCTAGAATTCCCGGGGGTTACGAGCAGTACTTC,CSARIPGGYEQYF
TRBV20-1,.,TRBJ1-1,.,TGCAGTGCTCGAATTCCGGGCGGAGCCACTGAAGCTTTCTTT,CSARIPGGATEAFF
TRBV5-1,many,TRBJ2-1,.,TGCGCCAGCAGCTTATCCCAATCGGTCAATGAGCAGTTCTTC,CASSLSQSVNEQFF
TRBV7-2,many,TRBJ1-3,.,TGTGCCAGCAGCTTGAGTTCTGGAAACACCATATATTTT,CASSLSSGNTIYF
TRBV29-1,few,TRBJ2-3,TRBD2,TGCAGCGTTGGGGGGGGGGATACGCAGTATTTT,CSVGGGDTQYF